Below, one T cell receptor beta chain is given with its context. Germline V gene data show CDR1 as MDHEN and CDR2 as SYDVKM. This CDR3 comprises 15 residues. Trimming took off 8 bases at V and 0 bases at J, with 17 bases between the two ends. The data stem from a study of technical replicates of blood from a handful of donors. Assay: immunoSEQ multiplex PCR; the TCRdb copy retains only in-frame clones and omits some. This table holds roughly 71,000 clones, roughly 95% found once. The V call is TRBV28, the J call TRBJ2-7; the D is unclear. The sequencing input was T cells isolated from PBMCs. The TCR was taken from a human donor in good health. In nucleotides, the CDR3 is TGTGCCAGCGCCCCGTTCGGCGGAACCTCCTACGAGCAGTACTTC. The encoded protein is CASAPFGGTSYEQYF. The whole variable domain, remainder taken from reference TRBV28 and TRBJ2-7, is DVKVTQSSRYLVKRTGEKVFLECVQDMDHENMFWYRQDPGLGLRLIYFSYDVKMKEKGDIPEGYSVSREKKERFSLILESASTNQTSMYLCASAPFGGTSYEQYFGPGTRLTVT.